A selection of T cell receptor beta chains follows, all from one sample in a study of shared clonotypes between healthy human individuals. Data came from immunoSEQ multiplex PCR; TCRdb stores just in-frame clones and leaves some out. The sample consists of 950,000 to 1,100,000 clones, about 84% of them appearing once. The sequenced material came from memory CD4+ T cells from PBMCs. The receptors come from a man between 18 and 29 years old in good health. Some clones in this sample may be carry-over from other donors' samples. Both conserved end residues are part of each CDR3. The D gene is left open where the match is weak. A row's size may be missing; if present it is once, few, many or a size class.

DNA: TGTGCCAGCAGCTTAGACCTAGGGGGCCTCAACACTGAAGCTTTCTTT; CDR3: CASSLDLGGLNTEAFF; D: TRBD1; J: TRBJ1-1; V: TRBV7-9; size: -
DNA: TGCGCCAGCAGCCAAAGGGGGGTCAGCAATCAGCCCCAGCATTTT; CDR3: CASSQRGVSNQPQHF; D: -; J: TRBJ1-5; V: TRBV4-1; size: few
DNA: TGTGCCAGCAGTGATGTGGGGACGAACACCGGGGAGCTGTTTTTT; CDR3: CASSDVGTNTGELFF; D: -; J: TRBJ2-2; V: TRBV2; size: few
DNA: TGTGCCAGCAGCCAAGATAGGACAGGGTACAATGAGCAGTTCTTC; CDR3: CASSQDRTGYNEQFF; D: TRBD1; J: TRBJ2-1; V: TRBV4-2; size: -
DNA: TGTGCCACCAGCAGAGATGGTAGACGGGGAGGCGAGCAGTACTTC; CDR3: CATSRDGRRGGEQYF; D: -; J: TRBJ2-7; V: TRBV15; size: -
DNA: TGTGCCTGGAGTGTAGGCCTAGCGGGGGAGCAGTTCTTC; CDR3: CAWSVGLAGEQFF; D: TRBD2; J: TRBJ2-1; V: TRBV30; size: many
DNA: TGTGCCAGCAGTTTATTGGGACAGGGCCTCTACAATGAGCAGTTCTTC; CDR3: CASSLLGQGLYNEQFF; D: TRBD1; J: TRBJ2-1; V: TRBV28; size: -
DNA: TGTGCCAGCAGCACCAATCTGCCAGATACGCAGTATTTT; CDR3: CASSTNLPDTQYF; D: -; J: TRBJ2-3; V: TRBV11-2; size: -
DNA: TGTGCCAGCAGTACAATAGCGAGTACGCAGTATTTT; CDR3: CASSTIASTQYF; D: -; J: TRBJ2-3; V: TRBV28; size: -
DNA: TGTGCCAGCAGCAATTACAGGGACACTGAAGCTTTCTTT; CDR3: CASSNYRDTEAFF; D: -; J: TRBJ1-1; V: TRBV6-4; size: -
DNA: TGTGCCAGCAGTCTAGCGGGAGACCACACAGATACGCAGTATTTT; CDR3: CASSLAGDHTDTQYF; D: TRBD2; J: TRBJ2-3; V: TRBV27; size: -
DNA: TGTGCCGGCAGCCCACGCCGCCGACAGGCTTACAATGAGCAGTTCTTC; CDR3: CAGSPRRRQAYNEQFF; D: -; J: TRBJ2-1; V: TRBV13; size: once
DNA: TGCGCCAGCAGCCCCGGGACTAGCGGGAGAAGCGTTTCTGAGCAGTACTTC; CDR3: CASSPGTSGRSVSEQYF; D: TRBD2; J: TRBJ2-7; V: TRBV5-1; size: -
DNA: TGCGCCAGCAGCTTCTGGGGGCCGGGCAATGAGCAGTTCTTC; CDR3: CASSFWGPGNEQFF; D: -; J: TRBJ2-1; V: TRBV5-1; size: many
DNA: TGTGCCAGCATCGACAGGGTTTACGAGACCCAGTACTTC; CDR3: CASIDRVYETQYF; D: TRBD1; J: TRBJ2-5; V: TRBV6-1; size: -
DNA: TGTGCCAGCAGTGCCTCCAGGACTAGCTCCTACGAGCAGTACTTC; CDR3: CASSASRTSSYEQYF; D: TRBD2; J: TRBJ2-7; V: TRBV6-1; size: -
DNA: TGTGCCAGCAGCTTGTCCCGGGTCTTTGATGCTGAGCAGTTCTTC; CDR3: CASSLSRVFDAEQFF; D: -; J: TRBJ2-1; V: TRBV7-9; size: many
DNA: TGTGCCAGTACCACAACGACAGGGGGGGATGAGCAGTTCTTC; CDR3: CASTTTTGGDEQFF; D: TRBD1; J: TRBJ2-1; V: TRBV19; size: -
DNA: TGCGCCAGCAGCCCTCGGGAATGGGACAATGAGCAGTTCTTC; CDR3: CASSPREWDNEQFF; D: -; J: TRBJ2-1; V: TRBV5-1; size: -
DNA: TGCGCCAGCAGTGTCTCGGGCCTACACAATGAGCAGTTCTTC; CDR3: CASSVSGLHNEQFF; D: -; J: TRBJ2-1; V: TRBV10-2; size: -
DNA: TGTGCCAGCTCACCAAAGCCGAGCGGGAGCTCCTACGAGCAGTACTTC; CDR3: CASSPKPSGSSYEQYF; D: TRBD2; J: TRBJ2-7; V: TRBV18; size: -
DNA: TGTGCCTGGAGTTCATGGACAGGAAGTAATGAAAAACTGTTTTTT; CDR3: CAWSSWTGSNEKLFF; D: TRBD1; J: TRBJ1-4; V: TRBV30; size: once
DNA: TGTGCCAGCAGCCCCAGACAGGGTGGGACGGGGGAGACCCAGTACTTC; CDR3: CASSPRQGGTGETQYF; D: TRBD1; J: TRBJ2-5; V: TRBV11-2; size: -
DNA: TGCAGCGTTATTGTCGTGGGACAGATCTATGGCTACACCTTC; CDR3: CSVIVVGQIYGYTF; D: TRBD1; J: TRBJ1-2; V: TRBV29-1; size: -
DNA: TGTGCCAGCAGTCCGACAGGGACGGGGTATCAGCCCCAGCATTTT; CDR3: CASSPTGTGYQPQHF; D: TRBD1; J: TRBJ1-5; V: TRBV28; size: once
DNA: TGTGCCAGCAGCTCGGGTCCGGAGGGGAGAAAACTGTTTTTT; CDR3: CASSSGPEGRKLFF; D: -; J: TRBJ1-4; V: TRBV7-6; size: -
DNA: TGTGCCTGGAGTGTACCGACTAGCGGGAGAGACAATGAGCAGTTCTTC; CDR3: CAWSVPTSGRDNEQFF; D: TRBD2; J: TRBJ2-1; V: TRBV30; size: -
DNA: TGTGCCAGCAGCTCAAAAGGCAACGGGAATGAAAAACTGTTTTTT; CDR3: CASSSKGNGNEKLFF; D: -; J: TRBJ1-4; V: TRBV7-2; size: -
DNA: TGTGCCAGCAGCCAAGTGGGAGGGGACCGCAATCAGCCCCAGCATTTT; CDR3: CASSQVGGDRNQPQHF; D: -; J: TRBJ1-5; V: TRBV4-2; size: -
DNA: TGTGCCAGTAGTATCCAGGTTGGGCAGGGTGAAAAACTGTTTTTT; CDR3: CASSIQVGQGEKLFF; D: -; J: TRBJ1-4; V: TRBV19; size: few
DNA: TGCGCCAGCAGCCAGGGAGTAGCGGGAAACTACAATGAGCAGTTCTTC; CDR3: CASSQGVAGNYNEQFF; D: TRBD2; J: TRBJ2-1; V: TRBV4-3; size: -
DNA: TGTGCCAGCAGTTTGCCGGGACTACGCTACGAGCAGTACTTC; CDR3: CASSLPGLRYEQYF; D: TRBD2; J: TRBJ2-7; V: TRBV28; size: -
DNA: TGTGCCAGCGAAGGGACAGGCACAGATACGCAGTATTTT; CDR3: CASEGTGTDTQYF; D: TRBD1; J: TRBJ2-3; V: TRBV5-6; size: -
DNA: TGCGCCAGCAGCTTGGTGTCATCCCGGGGCGGGGAGCTGTTTTTT; CDR3: CASSLVSSRGGELFF; D: -; J: TRBJ2-2; V: TRBV5-1; size: -
DNA: TGTGCCACGGCCGGGGGCGGGAGAACGAATGAGCAGTTCTTC; CDR3: CATAGGGRTNEQFF; D: -; J: TRBJ2-1; V: TRBV28; size: -
DNA: TGTGCCAGTAGTATGAATCGGCCAGGGAAGGACATTCAGTACTTC; CDR3: CASSMNRPGKDIQYF; D: -; J: TRBJ2-4; V: TRBV19; size: -
DNA: TGTGCCAGCACCCCACTGGGGATTGGGACCCAGTACTTC; CDR3: CASTPLGIGTQYF; D: -; J: TRBJ2-5; V: TRBV6-5; size: -
DNA: TGCGCCAGCAGTGGGGGCTCCAACTATGGCTACACCTTC; CDR3: CASSGGSNYGYTF; D: -; J: TRBJ1-2; V: TRBV4-3; size: -
DNA: TGTGCCACCAGCAGAGAGGGCGGAAATCAGCCCCAGCATTTT; CDR3: CATSREGGNQPQHF; D: -; J: TRBJ1-5; V: TRBV15; size: -
DNA: TGTGCCAGCAGACGGACAGGGAGCTCCTACGAGCAGTACTTC; CDR3: CASRRTGSSYEQYF; D: TRBD1; J: TRBJ2-7; V: TRBV6-6; size: -
DNA: TGTGCCAGCAGCCAACCGGGACTAGCGTTAGATACGCAGTATTTT; CDR3: CASSQPGLALDTQYF; D: TRBD2; J: TRBJ2-3; V: TRBV5-4; size: -
DNA: TGTGCCAGCTCACCGACCGGGACAGGGGGCTATGGCTACACCTTC; CDR3: CASSPTGTGGYGYTF; D: TRBD1; J: TRBJ1-2; V: TRBV18; size: few
DNA: TGTGCCTGGGGACAGGGTGGGAATCAGCCCCAGCATTTT; CDR3: CAWGQGGNQPQHF; D: TRBD1; J: TRBJ1-5; V: TRBV30; size: -
DNA: TGTGCCAGCAGTGAACCCTTTAGCGGGAGGGGTTACAATGAGCAGTTCTTC; CDR3: CASSEPFSGRGYNEQFF; D: TRBD2; J: TRBJ2-1; V: TRBV25-1; size: -
DNA: TGTGCCAGCAGCTTAGAGAGAGAGGTCGGCCGGTGGGGTGGAAACACCATATATTTT; CDR3: CASSLEREVGRWGGNTIYF; D: -; J: TRBJ1-3; V: TRBV11-2; size: -
DNA: TGCGCCAGCAGCCAAGGGGGGAGAGATAGCAATCAGCCCCAGCATTTT; CDR3: CASSQGGRDSNQPQHF; D: -; J: TRBJ1-5; V: TRBV4-1; size: -
DNA: TGTGCCAGCCGTTCGGGGAGTAGGGCAGATACGCAGTATTTT; CDR3: CASRSGSRADTQYF; D: -; J: TRBJ2-3; V: TRBV2; size: -
DNA: TGTGCCAGCAGCTTCGATGCGGGAAGGAGTAGAGAGACCCAGTACTTC; CDR3: CASSFDAGRSRETQYF; D: -; J: TRBJ2-5; V: TRBV7-9; size: many